The 22 T cell receptor beta chains listed next were all sequenced from one sample in a study of shared T cell receptors in the human thymus. Measured with immunoSEQ multiplex PCR; TCRdb has only the in-frame clones, and not every one. The table shows roughly 410,000 clones, with 95% occurring only once. The sequencing input was thymocytes. These receptors all come from a human donor.

The sample holds one count of this clone. The CDR3 DNA reads TGTGCCAGTAGTGCTTTTTCCGGGACAATTCTCCATGAGCAGTTCTTC. Its protein is CASSAFSGTILHEQFF. The chain carries TRBV19 and TRBJ2-1; a possible D gene is TRBD1 (6 bases). CDR3 length: 16 amino acids. CDR1 and CDR2 from the germline V gene are LNHDA and SQIVND (reference sequence). V lost 5 bases and J lost 8, with 22 bases in between.

The chain links TRBV30 to TRBJ2-3, with D possibly being TRBD1 (5 bases). CDR1 is GTSNPN, CDR2 SVGIG, per germline (reference sequence). Trimming left V 5 bases short and J 3 bases short, with 15 bases between. This CDR3 contains 14 residues. CDR3 region: CAWVGPLGTDTQYF. The CDR3 DNA is TGTGCCTGGGTGGGGCCCCTGGGGACAGATACGCAGTATTTT.

This clone showed up just once. The V gene is TRBV4-2, the J gene TRBJ1-2; 7 positions match TRBD1. This CDR3 has 20 residues. The V and J ends lost 0 bases and 8 bases, in that order; junction bases with no gene match: 24. Germline V gives CDR1 LGHNA, CDR2 YNFKEQ. CDR3 DNA: TGTGCCAGCAGCCAAGACGGTAAAGGACAGGAAAACTCCAGGCCGGGGGGCTACACCTTC. This translates into CASSQDGKGQENSRPGGYTF.

In this sample, this clone turned up once. This chain uses TRBV6-1 with TRBJ2-7; D tentatively fits TRBD1 or TRBD2 (5 bases each). This CDR3 has 13 residues. The V gene lost 11 bases and the J gene lost 1 base, with 15 bases spanning the gap. Germline lookup yields CDR1 MNHNS and CDR2 SASEGT. This chain's CDR3 is CAVEGKRSYEQYF. The CDR3 bases are TGTGCCGTCGAGGGGAAAAGATCCTACGAGCAGTACTTC.

This clone appeared a single time. The rearrangement uses TRBV19 and TRBJ2-2; 7 bases match TRBD2. The CDR3 is made up of 20 amino acids. Germline-derived CDR1 and CDR2 are LNHDA and SQIVND (reference sequence). Losses at the gene ends were 0 bases for V and 1 base for J; bases not matched to a gene: 14. Written as DNA, the CDR3 is TGTGCCAGTAGTATAGATCATATTGGGCTAGCGGTGGGGAACACCGGGGAGCTGTTTTTT. Protein product: CASSIDHIGLAVGNTGELFF.

The chain is built from TRBV4-3 and TRBJ2-1, with TRBD2 matching 9 bases. Germline CDR1 and CDR2: LGHNA and YSLEER. Unmatched junction bases numbered 9, after V lost 4 bases and J lost 5 bases. This CDR3 is 16 amino acids long. The CDR3 is CASSRELAGLNNEQFF. The CDR3 DNA sequence: TGCGCCAGCAGCCGCGAACTAGCGGGCCTCAACAATGAGCAGTTCTTC.

The chain uses TRBV7-2 and TRBJ2-1; D perhaps matches TRBD1 (6 bases). V was clipped by 1 base and J by 2 bases, with 9 bases between them. This CDR3 is built from 15 residues. Germline V gene lookup returns CDR1 SGHTA and CDR2 FQGNSA. The CDR3 DNA sequence: TGTGCCAGCAGCTTAGTAGGGGACACCTACAATGAGCAGTTCTTC. Translated: CASSLVGDTYNEQFF.

This clone was detected only once. The rearrangement joins TRBV19 to TRBJ1-2, with 11 bases matching TRBD1. Germline CDR1 reads LNHDA; CDR2 reads SQIVND (reference sequence). This CDR3 has 17 amino acids. Trimming at V came to 7 bases and at J to 1 base, leaving 11 bases not matched to a gene. CDR3 loop: CASTNPGQGDINYGYTF. The CDR3 DNA is TGTGCCAGTACCAACCCGGGACAGGGGGATATTAACTATGGCTACACCTTC.

CDR3 region: CASSTDRGVGLAGVRSYNEQFF. The CDR3, as DNA: TGTGCCAGTAGTACCGACAGGGGTGTAGGACTAGCGGGAGTCCGGTCCTACAATGAGCAGTTCTTC. V and J are TRBV19 and TRBJ2-1; TRBD2 matches 13 bases. CDR3 size: 22 residues. V lost 4 bases, J lost 1 base, and 19 bases stayed unmatched. Germline CDR1 and CDR2: LNHDA and SQIVND (reference sequence).

V is TRBV5-6 and J is TRBJ1-1; D perhaps matches TRBD1 (5 bases). Trimming removed 1 base at V and 10 bases at J, with 26 bases between. The germline V gene has CDR1 SGHDT and CDR2 YYEEEE. The CDR3 consists of 17 residues. CDR3 nucleotide sequence: TGTGCCAGCAGCTTGAATTCTAGAGGTGCGTATGGGAGGGGAGCTTTCTTT. This translates into CASSLNSRGAYGRGAFF.

This clone was seen just once. CDR3 DNA: TGTGCCAGCAATCGGGGGGGACCTGGCTACGAGCAGTACTTC. Amino acid sequence: CASNRGGPGYEQYF. J is TRBJ2-7 and V is TRBV2, with 8 bases that match TRBD2. The CDR3 sequence is 14 residues long. The ends lost 7 bases at V and 3 bases at J; junction bases unmatched: 8. Germline lookup yields CDR1 SNHLY and CDR2 FYNNEI.

J is TRBJ1-5 and V is TRBV5-5; tentatively, D is TRBD1 (6 bases). The CDR3 has 17 amino acids. Germline V lookup: CDR1 SGHKS, CDR2 YYEKEE (reference sequence). Trimming shortened V by 4 bases and J by 1 base, and 18 bases separated the two germline ends. The DNA for the CDR3 is TGTGCCAGCAGCCCCCGTGGGACAAACGAAAGCAATCAGCCCCAGCATTTT. Its protein is CASSPRGTNESNQPQHF.

The V and J genes are TRBV27 and TRBJ2-2; D may be TRBD2 (7 bases). This CDR3 is 19 amino acids long. Germline V CDR1 and CDR2: MNHEY, SMNVEV (reference sequence). V lost 5 bases and J 4 bases, leaving 26 bases between the germline ends. Here the CDR3 DNA reads TGTGCCAGCAGTCCGAGGGGGGCGGGGACCCGCGGGGGCACCGGGGAGCTGTTTTTT. Translated: CASSPRGAGTRGGTGELFF.

The count of this clone is one. The chain links TRBV2 to TRBJ1-3; 9 bases align to TRBD1. V lost 6 bases and J lost 0; bases outside the gene matches: 6. The V gene's germline CDR1 is SNHLY and CDR2 FYNNEI. This CDR3 has 16 residues. DNA of the CDR3: TGTGCCAGCAGGAGACAGGGGGTAAACTCTGGAAACACCATATATTTT. Translating gives CASRRQGVNSGNTIYF.

V and J are TRBV6-4 and TRBJ2-3; D may be TRBD2 (6 bases). Looked up from germline, CDR1 is MRHNA and CDR2 is SNTAGT. CDR3 length: 16 residues. The V and J ends lost 3 bases and 4 bases respectively, with 17 bases between them. The CDR3 loop reads CASSEEGRSGADTQYF. In nucleotides, the CDR3 is TGTGCCAGCAGTGAGGAGGGGAGGAGCGGCGCAGATACGCAGTATTTT.

This chain uses TRBV19 with TRBJ2-7, with 9 bases fitting TRBD1. Germline values: CDR1 LNHDA, CDR2 SQIVND (reference sequence). V lost 4 bases, J lost 7 bases, and 11 bases stayed unmatched. There are 15 residues in the CDR3. CDR3 sequence reads: CASSNTGGFPPEQYF. The CDR3 DNA reads TGTGCCAGTAGTAATACAGGGGGCTTTCCCCCTGAGCAGTACTTC.

This clone was seen a single time. The chain uses TRBV7-9 and TRBJ1-1, with D possibly TRBD1 on 5 matching bases. Germline CDR1 reads SEHNR; CDR2 reads FQNEAQ (reference sequence). The CDR3 runs 14 residues. The ends were cut back, 3 bases at V and 1 base at J, with 9 bases in the middle. CDR3 coding DNA: TGTGCCAGCAGCTTGGGAGGGACGAACACTGAAGCTTTCTTT. Translating it yields CASSLGGTNTEAFF.

The chain carries TRBV15 and TRBJ2-7; 8 nucleotides match TRBD2. The V gene end was trimmed by 0 bases and the J gene end by 6 bases; junction bases not matched to a gene: 10. Germline V lookup: CDR1 LNHNV, CDR2 YYDKDF (reference sequence). This CDR3 region has 16 residues. CDR3 DNA sequence: TGTGCCACCAGCAGAGAACCCTCCGGGACTAGGGGCGAGCAGTACTTC. Amino acid sequence: CATSREPSGTRGEQYF.

The CDR3 loop is CASSLEVSSGNTIYF. The CDR3 DNA reads as TGTGCCAGCAGCCTCGAGGTCAGCTCTGGAAACACCATATATTTT. This chain links TRBV7-9 with TRBJ1-3; D remains ambiguous. V shed 5 bases and J shed 0 bases, with 11 bases lying between them. CDR3 size: 15 residues. Germline lookup yields CDR1 SEHNR and CDR2 FQNEAQ (reference sequence).

In its sample, this clone was seen once. J is TRBJ2-3 and V is TRBV27, with TRBD1 matching 12 bases. Germline trimming cut 7 bases from V and 4 bases from J; bases unmatched to any gene: 18. The CDR3 contains 19 residues. Germline V gene lookup returns CDR1 MNHEY and CDR2 SMNVEV (reference sequence). The CDR3 bases are TGTGCCAGCAAGAAGAGGGGACAGGGGGCGAAATTCGCCCCAGATACGCAGTATTTT. This translates into CASKKRGQGAKFAPDTQYF.

The genes are TRBV7-6 and TRBJ1-1; 7 bases align to TRBD1. Germline V gives CDR1 SGHVS, CDR2 FNYEAQ. The length of the CDR3 is 17 residues. V lost 4 bases and J lost 0; bases outside the gene matches: 11. The CDR3 region is CASSSIQGKLMNTEAFF. DNA for the CDR3: TGTGCCAGCAGCTCTATACAGGGGAAGTTAATGAACACTGAAGCTTTCTTT.

This chain uses TRBV28 with TRBJ1-2; TRBD1 matches at 9 bases. Germline V lookup: CDR1 MDHEN, CDR2 SYDVKM. The CDR3 consists of 15 residues. V was pared by 4 bases and J by 5 bases, with 8 bases of the junction left unmatched. The CDR3 reads CASSYSRDRVYGYTF. In DNA, the CDR3 is TGTGCCAGCAGTTATTCCCGGGACAGGGTTTATGGCTACACCTTC.